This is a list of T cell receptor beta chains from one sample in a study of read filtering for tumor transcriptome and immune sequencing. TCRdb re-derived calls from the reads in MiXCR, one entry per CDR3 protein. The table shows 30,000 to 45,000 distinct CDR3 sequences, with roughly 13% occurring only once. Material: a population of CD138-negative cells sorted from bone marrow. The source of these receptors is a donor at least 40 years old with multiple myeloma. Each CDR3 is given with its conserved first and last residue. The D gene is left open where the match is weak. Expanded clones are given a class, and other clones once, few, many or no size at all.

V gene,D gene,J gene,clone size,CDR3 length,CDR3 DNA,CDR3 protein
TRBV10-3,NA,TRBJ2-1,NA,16,TGTGCCATCAGTGATTCAGGGCCGAGCTCCTACAATGAGCAGTTCTTC,CAISDSGPSSYNEQFF
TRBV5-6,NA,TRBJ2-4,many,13,TGTGCCAGCAGCTTAAGGCCACAGAACATTCAGTACTTC,CASSLRPQNIQYF
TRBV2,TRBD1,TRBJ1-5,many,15,TGTGCCAGCAGTGGAGGGACAGCTGGTCTCCAGCCCCAGCATTTT,CASSGGTAGLQPQHF
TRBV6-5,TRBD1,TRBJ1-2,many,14,TGTGCCAGCGGGGACAGCCAAGGGGTTGGAGGCTACACCTTC,CASGDSQGVGGYTF
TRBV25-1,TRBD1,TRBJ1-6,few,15,TGTGCCAGCAGTCCCTTTGGACAGGGGTATTCACCCCTCCACTTT,CASSPFGQGYSPLHF
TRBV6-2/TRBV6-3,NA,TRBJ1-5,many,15,TGTGCCAGCAGTGGGGACTTATATAGCAATCAGCCCCAGCATTTT,CASSGDLYSNQPQHF
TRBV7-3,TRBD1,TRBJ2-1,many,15,TGTGCCAGCAGCGAGGTGGGACAGGTGTACAATGAGCAGTTCTTC,CASSEVGQVYNEQFF
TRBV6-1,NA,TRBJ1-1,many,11,TGTGCCAGCAGTGACAGGGGTGAAGCTTTCTTT,CASSDRGEAFF
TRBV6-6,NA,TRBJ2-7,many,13,TGTGCCAGCAGTTACTCAGGGGACTACGAGCAGTACTTC,CASSYSGDYEQYF
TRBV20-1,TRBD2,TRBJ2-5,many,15,TGCAGTGCGCGGACTAGCGGGAGGGCCTTTGAGACCCAGTACTTC,CSARTSGRAFETQYF
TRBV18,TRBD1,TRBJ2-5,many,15,TGTGCCAGCTCCCCCGCAACTCGACAGGGAGAGACCCAGTACTTC,CASSPATRQGETQYF
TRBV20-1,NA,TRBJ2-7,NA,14,TGCAATGCAGGGCGACAGCTAAGTCGAGGGGAGCGGTACTTC,CNAGRQLSRGERYF
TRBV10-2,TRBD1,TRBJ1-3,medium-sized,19,TGTGCCATCAGTGCGAAAGGGACAGCCGGAGATATCTCTGGAAACACCATATATTTT,CAISAKGTAGDISGNTIYF
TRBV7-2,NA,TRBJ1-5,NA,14,TGTGCCAGCAGCTCTAAATATAGCAATCAGCCCCAGCATTTT,CASSSKYSNQPQHF
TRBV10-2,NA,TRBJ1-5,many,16,TGCGCCAGCAGTGAGATAGGGACTTATAGCAATCAGCCCCAGCATTTT,CASSEIGTYSNQPQHF
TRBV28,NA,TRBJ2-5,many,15,TGTGCCAGCAGTTTAATCTCAGGTCGTCGGGAGACCCAGTACTTC,CASSLISGRRETQYF
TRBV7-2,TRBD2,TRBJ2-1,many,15,TGTGCCAGCACGTCTGCGGGACTAGCGGAAAATGAGCAGTTCTTC,CASTSAGLAENEQFF
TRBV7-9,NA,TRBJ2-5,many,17,TGTGCCAGCAGCCCGGGGCTAACAATTGGCGGAGAAGAGACCCAGTACTTC,CASSPGLTIGGEETQYF
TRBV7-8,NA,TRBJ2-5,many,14,TGTGCCAGCATAATGGCGTCGGGGCAAGAGACCCAGTACTTC,CASIMASGQETQYF
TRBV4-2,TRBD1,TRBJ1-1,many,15,TGTGCCAGCAGCCTTGGGGGACAGGGGTATACTGAAGCTTTCTTT,CASSLGGQGYTEAFF
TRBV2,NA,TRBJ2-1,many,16,TGTGCCAGCAGTGCTAGACAGCTCCTCTCCTACAATGAGCAGTTCTTC,CASSARQLLSYNEQFF
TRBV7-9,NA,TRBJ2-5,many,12,TGTGCCAGCAGCTTTGGGCAAGAGACCCAGTACTTC,CASSFGQETQYF
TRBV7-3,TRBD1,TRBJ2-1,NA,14,TGTGCCAGCAGCTTAGACAGGGGGCGCAATGAGCAGTTCTTC,CASSLDRGRNEQFF
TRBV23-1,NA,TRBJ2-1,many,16,TGCGCCAGCAGTCCTTGGGGATCAACTACCTACAATGAGCAGTTCTTC,CASSPWGSTTYNEQFF
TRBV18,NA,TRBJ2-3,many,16,TGTGCCAGCTCACCGGGGACCTCGGAGAGGCCAGATACGCAGTATTTT,CASSPGTSERPDTQYF
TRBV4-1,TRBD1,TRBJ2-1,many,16,TGCGCCAGCAGTCATGTAGAGGGACAGGGTCTCAATGAGCAGTTCTTC,CASSHVEGQGLNEQFF
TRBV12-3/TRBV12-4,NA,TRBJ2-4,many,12,TGTGCCAGCAGTCTAGCCAAAAACATTCAGTACTTC,CASSLAKNIQYF